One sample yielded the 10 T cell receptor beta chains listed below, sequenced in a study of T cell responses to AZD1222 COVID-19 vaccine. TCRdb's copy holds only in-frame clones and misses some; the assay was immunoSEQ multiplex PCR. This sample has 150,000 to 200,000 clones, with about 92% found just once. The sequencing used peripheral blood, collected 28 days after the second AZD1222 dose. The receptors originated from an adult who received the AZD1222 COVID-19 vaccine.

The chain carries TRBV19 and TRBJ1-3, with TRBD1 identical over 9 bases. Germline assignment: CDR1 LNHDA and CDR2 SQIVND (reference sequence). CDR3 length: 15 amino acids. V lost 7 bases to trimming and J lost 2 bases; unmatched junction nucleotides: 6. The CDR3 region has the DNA TGTGCCAGTACCAAACGACAGGGGGCTGGAAACACCATATATTTT. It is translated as CASTKRQGAGNTIYF.

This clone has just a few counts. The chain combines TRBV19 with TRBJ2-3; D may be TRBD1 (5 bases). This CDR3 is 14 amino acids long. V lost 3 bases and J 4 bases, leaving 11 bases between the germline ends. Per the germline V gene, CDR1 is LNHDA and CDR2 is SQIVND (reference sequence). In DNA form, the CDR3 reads TGTGCCAGTAGTATCGGCAGGGAAGCAGATACGCAGTATTTT. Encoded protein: CASSIGREADTQYF. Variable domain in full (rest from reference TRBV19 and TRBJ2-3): DGGITQSPKYLFRKEGQNVTLSCEQNLNHDAMYWYRQDPGQGLRLIYYSQIVNDFQKGDIAEGYSVSREKKESFPLTVTSAQKNPTAFYLCASSIGREADTQYFGPGTRLTVL.

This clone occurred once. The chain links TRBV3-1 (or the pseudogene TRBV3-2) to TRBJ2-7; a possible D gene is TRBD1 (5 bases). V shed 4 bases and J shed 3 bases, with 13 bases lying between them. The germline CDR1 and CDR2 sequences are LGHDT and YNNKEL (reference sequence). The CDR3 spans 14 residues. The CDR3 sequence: CASSLGAALYEQYF. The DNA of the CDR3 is TGTGCCAGCAGCCTTGGGGCGGCTCTCTACGAGCAGTACTTC.

CDR3 loop: CASSYAPMNTEAFF. CDR3 nucleotides: TGTGCCAGCAGTTATGCACCCATGAACACTGAAGCTTTCTTT. This chain uses TRBV6-5 with TRBJ1-1; no firm D call. The CDR3 has 14 amino acids. The V end lost 3 bases, the J end lost 0 bases, and 8 bases lay between the germline ends. CDR1 MNHEY and CDR2 SVGAGI come from the germline V gene.

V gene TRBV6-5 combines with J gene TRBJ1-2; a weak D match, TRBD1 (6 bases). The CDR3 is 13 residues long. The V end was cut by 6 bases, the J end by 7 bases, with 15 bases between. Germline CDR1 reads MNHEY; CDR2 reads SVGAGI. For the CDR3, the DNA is TGTGCCAGCAGGGAGGAGGGGGTAGGTGGCTACACCTTC. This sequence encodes CASREEGVGGYTF.

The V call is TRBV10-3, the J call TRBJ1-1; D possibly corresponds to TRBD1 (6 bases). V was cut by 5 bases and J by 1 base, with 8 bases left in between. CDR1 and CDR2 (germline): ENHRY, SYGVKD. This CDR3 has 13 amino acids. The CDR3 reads CAISMDRNTEAFF. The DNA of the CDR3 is TGTGCCATCAGTATGGACAGGAACACTGAAGCTTTCTTT.

DNA of the CDR3: TGTGCCAGCAGGTGGGGGGGGAGCCAAGAGACCCAGTACTTC. This gives the protein CASRWGGSQETQYF. The V and J genes are TRBV28 and TRBJ2-5; 7 bases fit TRBD2. Per the germline V gene, CDR1 is MDHEN and CDR2 is SYDVKM. V was clipped by 6 bases and J by 1 base; unmatched bases: 5. This CDR3 region has 14 residues.

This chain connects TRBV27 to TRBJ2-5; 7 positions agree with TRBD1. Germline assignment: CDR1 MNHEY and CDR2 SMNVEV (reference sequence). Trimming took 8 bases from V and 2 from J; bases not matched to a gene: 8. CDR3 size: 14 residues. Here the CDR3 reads CASGTGVGQETQYF. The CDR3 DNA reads TGTGCCAGCGGCACAGGGGTTGGGCAAGAGACCCAGTACTTC.

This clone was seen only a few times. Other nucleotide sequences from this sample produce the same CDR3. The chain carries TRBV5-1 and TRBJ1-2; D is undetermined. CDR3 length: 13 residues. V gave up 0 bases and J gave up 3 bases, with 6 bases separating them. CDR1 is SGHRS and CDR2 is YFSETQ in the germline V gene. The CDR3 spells CASSLGGDYGYTF. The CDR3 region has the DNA TGCGCCAGCAGCTTGGGGGGTGACTATGGCTACACCTTC.

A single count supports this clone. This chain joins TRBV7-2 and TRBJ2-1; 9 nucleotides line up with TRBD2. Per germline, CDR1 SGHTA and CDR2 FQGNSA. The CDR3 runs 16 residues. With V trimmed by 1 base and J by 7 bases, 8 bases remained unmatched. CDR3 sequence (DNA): TGTGCCAGCAGCTTAGGATTTGGCGGGGGGGCGAATGAGCAGTTCTTC. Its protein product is CASSLGFGGGANEQFF.